This record concerns one TCR beta chain sequence. The CDR3 totals 15 residues. The germline CDR1 and CDR2 sequences are MNHNY and SVGAGI (reference sequence). V shed 0 bases, J shed 2 bases, and the junction held 4 bases outside the gene matches. The data derive from a study of cytomegalovirus exposure and HLA in healthy donors. 13 Jbeta primers and 60 Vbeta primers were used for the PCR. TCRdb's copy holds only in-frame clones and misses some; the assay was immunoSEQ multiplex PCR. Here the sample spans roughly 100,000 clones, 63% being singletons. The rearrangement uses TRBV6-6 and TRBJ2-7; 7 bases are a match to TRBD1. The sample was PBMCs. This sequence originates from a human donor in good health. Here the CDR3 reads CASSYSSQGAYEQYF. CDR3 nucleotide sequence: TGTGCCAGCAGTTACTCGTCTCAGGGGGCCTACGAGCAGTACTTC.